Listed here are 19 T cell receptor beta chains from one sample, sequenced in a study of T-cell reconstitution after alpha-beta-depleted transplantation in children. Library preparation (for TCRbeta) was performed with unique molecular identifiers. A single record per CDR3 protein comes from TCRdb applying MiXCR to the PCR reads. The sample holds about 610,000 distinct CDR3 sequences, over 9.5% seen once. The sample here was PBMCs from the stem cell graft donor, taken from the stem cell graft. The receptors derive from a human donor who donated a stem cell graft to a child with acute myeloid leukemia.

This clonotype has only a few counts. This sequence joins TRBV12-3 or TRBV12-4 and TRBJ2-1; TRBD2 matches 10 bases. Unmatched junction bases numbered 8, after V lost 4 bases and J lost 5 bases. This CDR3 spans 16 amino acids. The CDR3: CASSSHRLAGDNEQFF. The DNA of the CDR3 is TGTGCCAGCAGTTCACACCGACTAGCGGGCGACAATGAGCAGTTCTTC.

This sequence joins TRBV21-1 and TRBJ2-7; TRBD1, the table's D call, lacks a check against the DNA. TRBV21-1 is recorded as a pseudogene. This CDR3 is built from 16 residues. The CDR3 nucleotides read TGTGCCAGCAGCAAGACGGCCAGGGACCGAGGCGGCGAGCAGTACTTC. This sequence encodes CASSKTARDRGGEQYF.

The J gene is TRBJ2-7, the V gene TRBV28; D is undetermined. Germline CDR1 MDHEN, CDR2 SYDVKM. With 10 bases removed from V and 2 bases from J, the gap between germline ends came to 15 bases. This CDR3 is 13 amino acids long. Here the CDR3 reads CATLSPSAYEQYF. The CDR3 coding sequence is TGTGCCACCCTTTCCCCCAGCGCCTACGAGCAGTACTTC.

A few counts support this clonotype. This chain connects TRBV5-1 to TRBJ2-7; TRBD1 matches at 9 bases. The CDR3 totals 14 residues. Germline V gene lookup returns CDR1 SGHRS and CDR2 YFSETQ. V was clipped by 4 bases and J by 6 bases; unmatched bases: 8. The CDR3 bases are TGCGCCAGCAGCCTAAGGACAGGGGAAGGCGAGCAGTACTTC. This codes for CASSLRTGEGEQYF.

V is TRBV11-2 and J is TRBJ2-7; TRBD2 is a possible D gene (5 bases). This CDR3 is built from 14 residues. Trimming stripped 5 bases from V and 2 bases from J, with 13 bases between. Germline V gene lookup returns CDR1 SGHAT and CDR2 FQNNGV. CDR3 amino acids: CASSPFAGTYEQYF. DNA for the CDR3: TGTGCCAGCAGCCCGTTCGCGGGCACCTACGAGCAGTACTTC.

This clonotype was seen more than once but under ten times. The CDR3 here is CASATRTNTGELFF. CDR3 in DNA: TGTGCCAGCGCCACTAGAACGAACACCGGGGAGCTGTTTTTT. The V and J genes are TRBV27 and TRBJ2-2; D possibly corresponds to TRBD2 (5 bases). Germline V CDR1 and CDR2: MNHEY, SMNVEV (reference sequence). This CDR3 has 14 amino acids. Trimming removed 8 bases from V and 0 bases from J, with 10 bases in between.

This clonotype was detected ten times or more. The gene calls are TRBV18 and TRBJ2-3, with D unclear. Trimming removed 1 base from V and 5 bases from J, with 4 bases in between. The germline CDR1 and CDR2 sequences are KGHSH and LQKENI. The CDR3 is 12 residues long. The CDR3 nucleotides read TGTGCCAGCTCACCACTTGGAGATACGCAGTATTTT. Protein product: CASSPLGDTQYF.

Ten or more counts support this clonotype. The rearrangement uses TRBV29-1 and TRBJ2-2; no definite D call. The CDR3 runs to 13 residues. Trimming left V 4 bases short and J 6 bases short, with 12 bases between. The germline CDR1 and CDR2 sequences are SQVTM and ANQGSEA. CDR3 residues: CSVVGGSAGELFF. DNA for the CDR3: TGCAGCGTTGTAGGTGGCAGTGCCGGGGAGCTGTTTTTT.

The table lists this clonotype with many counts. CDR3 coding DNA: TGCAGTGCGGGGACGATCGGGACAGGGGGCAATTCACCCCTCCACTTT. This gives the protein CSAGTIGTGGNSPLHF. This rearrangement joins TRBV20-1 to TRBJ1-6; TRBD1 matches at 12 bases. This CDR3 is built from 16 residues. Germline trimming cut 6 bases from V and 7 bases from J; bases unmatched to any gene: 10. Germline V gene data show CDR1 as DFQATT and CDR2 as SNEGSKA (reference sequence).

This clonotype occurred many times. The rearrangement uses TRBV5-1 and TRBJ2-7; TRBD2 aligns across 12 bases. CDR1 SGHRS and CDR2 YFSETQ come from the germline V gene. The V gene end was trimmed by 7 bases and the J gene end by 0 bases; junction bases not matched to a gene: 5. There are 15 residues in the CDR3. The CDR3 sequence: CASRTSGTTSYEQYF. Here the CDR3 DNA reads TGCGCCAGCCGGACTAGCGGGACTACCTCCTACGAGCAGTACTTC.

This clonotype was seen a handful of times. The chain employs TRBV20-1 and TRBJ1-2; 12 positions agree with TRBD1. The CDR3 runs to 14 residues. Germline V gives CDR1 DFQATT, CDR2 SNEGSKA (reference sequence). The V gene end was trimmed by 5 bases and the J gene end by 8 bases; junction bases not matched to a gene: 9. The CDR3 loop is CSAPGQGAIGGYTF. The CDR3 DNA reads as TGCAGTGCTCCGGGACAGGGGGCAATCGGAGGCTACACCTTC.

The chain recombines TRBV20-1 with TRBJ2-1; 8 bases match TRBD2. Unmatched junction bases numbered 13, after V lost 6 bases and J lost 9 bases. The CDR3 is made up of 14 amino acids. Germline values: CDR1 DFQATT, CDR2 SNEGSKA (reference sequence). The CDR3 reads CSAMGAGVGGEQFF. The DNA of the CDR3 is TGCAGTGCGATGGGAGCGGGAGTAGGGGGTGAGCAGTTCTTC.

This clonotype was seen a few times. V gene TRBV3-1 combines with J gene TRBJ2-2, with 9 positions matching TRBD2. The CDR3 has 15 residues. Trimming cost V 1 base and J 9 bases; bases outside gene matches: 6. Germline V gene data show CDR1 as LGHDT and CDR2 as YNNKEL (reference sequence). Here the CDR3 DNA reads TGTGCCAGCAGCCAAGGGTTAGCGGGAGCCCGGGAGCTGTTTTTT. Protein product: CASSQGLAGARELFF.

This clonotype has ten or more counts. The V call is TRBV10-3, the J call TRBJ1-2, with 7 bases matching TRBD1. Germline trimming cut 4 bases from V and 11 bases from J; bases unmatched to any gene: 7. The V gene's germline CDR1 is ENHRY and CDR2 SYGVKD. CDR3 size: 12 residues. CDR3: CAISGDSSRYTF. CDR3 nucleotide sequence: TGTGCCATCAGTGGGGACAGCTCAAGGTACACCTTC.

This chain uses TRBV3-1 with TRBJ2-7, with 8 bases lining up with TRBD1. The CDR3 contains 15 residues. The ends lost 3 bases at V and 5 bases at J; junction bases unmatched: 9. Germline V gives CDR1 LGHDT, CDR2 YNNKEL (reference sequence). CDR3 nucleotide sequence: TGTGCCAGCAGCCATTCAGGCAGGGGGCAGAACGAGCAGTACTTC. Amino acids: CASSHSGRGQNEQYF.

J is TRBJ2-4 and V is TRBV20-1; 9 bases match TRBD2. The CDR3 loop spans 12 amino acids. Losses at the gene ends were 5 bases for V and 10 bases for J; bases not matched to a gene: 6. Germline lookup yields CDR1 DFQATT and CDR2 SNEGSKA (reference sequence). In DNA form, the CDR3 reads TGCAGTGCTCGGGGACTAGCAGGTATTCAGTACTTC. The encoded protein is CSARGLAGIQYF.

This clonotype occurred a few times. This sequence joins TRBV28 and TRBJ2-1; D uncertain. V dropped 7 bases and J dropped 2 bases, with 6 bases sitting between them. Germline CDR1 is MDHEN and CDR2 is SYDVKM. This CDR3 is 12 amino acids long. The CDR3 region is CASTDPYNEQFF. CDR3 bases: TGTGCCAGCACGGACCCCTACAATGAGCAGTTCTTC.

This clonotype was seen repeatedly, ten times or more. For the CDR3, the DNA is TGTGCCAGCAGCCGATCAGCTGCGGGAGGGCCGGCATCCGGGGAGCTGTTTTTT. Its translation is CASSRSAAGGPASGELFF. This rearrangement joins TRBV11-2 to TRBJ2-2, with 9 bases aligning to TRBD2. The CDR3 covers 18 residues. J gave up 6 bases and V 5 bases, and 16 bases lay outside the gene matches. CDR1 SGHAT and CDR2 FQNNGV come from the germline V gene.

V gene TRBV19 combines with J gene TRBJ1-1, with D unclear. Trimming cost V 3 bases and J 2 bases, with 13 bases left between them. The CDR3 extends over 15 amino acids. Germline V CDR1 and CDR2: LNHDA, SQIVND (reference sequence). CDR3: CASSMKSSGNTEAFF. DNA of the CDR3: TGTGCCAGTAGTATGAAGTCGTCGGGTAACACTGAAGCTTTCTTT.